This T cell receptor (beta chain) derives from a study of T-cell memory formation after mild COVID-19. General study findings and limits: A second wave expanding day 15 to 37 was CD4+-biased; contracting clones were balanced.

CDR3 length equals 15 residues. Germline CDR1 SGHRS, CDR2 YFSETQ. V was clipped by 4 bases and J by 4 bases; unmatched bases: 3. Remarks on this clonotype: The antigen remains unidentified.

Amplification by 5'RACE using constant-segment primers produced TCR alpha and TCR beta cDNA libraries that carried sample barcodes and UMIs. TCRdb reprocessed the 5' RACE reads via MiXCR and lists one record per CDR3 protein. The profile shows roughly 130,000 distinct CDR3 sequences, approximately 5.9% of them singletons. Sequencing was done on a sample of PBMCs or a T cell subset sorted from them (not recorded which). The rearrangement uses TRBV5-1 and TRBJ2-2; 11 bases match TRBD1. This TCR was recovered from an adult woman who had mild COVID-19 (a few samples of this study predate the infection). Cell type and time point are not known. This CDR3 is CASSTGQGGTGELFF. The CDR3 DNA reads as TGCGCCAGCAGCACGGGACAGGGGGGCACCGGGGAGCTGTTTTTT.